This T cell receptor (beta chain) was sequenced during a study of shared clonotypes between healthy human individuals. About this clone: Its target is unknown.

The material for each subset, its genomic DNA, was split evenly across several immunoSEQ plates. Authors' methods: Without quality scores, immunoSEQ junctional reads could not be filtered like full-length reads. Libraries were prepared by immunoSEQ multiplex PCR; TCRdb keeps only in-frame clonotypes and omits some of them. The V and J calls and clone size are taken from that table; D and trimming were inferred from the DNA. The sample yields about 700,000 clones, roughly 94% seen once. Terminally differentiated effector memory CD45RA+ cells were excluded from the naive CD8 cells, which were CD45RO-negative and positively selected for CCR7. Study-wide points: Among the subsets, naive ones generally showed larger estimated richness than memory ones.

The sample comprised naive CD8+ T cells sorted from blood. This TCR was sampled from a man aged 25 to 45 in good health.

The CDR3 DNA sequence: TGCGCCAGCAGAGAAAGACAGGGAAACACCGGGGAGCTGTTTTTT. Its translation is CASRERQGNTGELFF. The rearrangement joins TRBV5-1 to TRBJ2-2, with TRBD1 matching over 7 bases. The CDR3 extends over 15 amino acids. V lost 5 bases and J lost 2; bases outside the gene matches: 6. CDR1 is SGHRS and CDR2 is YFSETQ in the germline V gene. Supplemented by reference TRBV5-1 and TRBJ2-2, the full variable domain reads KAGVTQTPRYLIKTRGQQVTLSCSPISGHRSVSWYQQTPGQGLQFLFEYFSETQRNKGNFPGRFSGRQFSNSRSEMNVSTLELGDSALYLCASRERQGNTGELFFGEGSRLTVL.